The following is a TCR beta chain sequence with its context. Its cognate antigen is unknown. Sequencing was performed with immunoSEQ multiplex PCR; in TCRdb, only in-frame clones are kept and a portion is missing. The sample has roughly 80,000 clones, approximately 90% seen once; the top ten hold around 3.4%. This sample stems from a study of T cell responses to AZD1222 COVID-19 vaccine. Findings and limits, study-wide: A mostly white British donor set with more females was recruited, and clonal diversity was possibly underestimated. Spike-specific TCR breadth and depth went up after people got two AZD1222 doses.

This TCR came from an adult who received the AZD1222 COVID-19 vaccine. Sequencing was performed on peripheral blood, taken 28 days after the second AZD1222 dose.

The CDR3 sequence: CASSQTSSEQYF. In DNA form, the CDR3 reads TGTGCCAGCAGCCAAACTAGTAGCGAGCAGTACTTC. J is TRBJ2-7 and V is TRBV3-1 (or the pseudogene TRBV3-2); D perhaps matches TRBD2 (5 bases). V dropped 2 bases and J dropped 6 bases, with 8 bases sitting between them. The CDR3 length is 12 residues. The germline CDR1 and CDR2 sequences are LGHDT and YNNKEL (reference sequence).